What follows are 14 T cell receptor beta chains derived from one specimen sequenced in a study of beta chain features in type 1 diabetes. General study results and limits: Moderate but significant shortening of TCRB CDR3s was recorded in all four CD4+ subsets from Type 1 diabetes patients.

Their recognized antigens are unknown. The study reverse transcribed the entire isolated RNA, so it sequenced expressed TCRB transcripts. Method: immunoSEQ multiplex PCR; TCRdb's copy keeps in-frame clones and lacks some. The sample comprises 160,000 or so clones, 8.5% to 10% of which are singletons, and 0.7% rests with the top ten. Sequencing was carried out using central memory CD4+ T cells from blood. The receptors stem from a woman in her 30s with type 1 diabetes.

The V and J genes are TRBV4-2 and TRBJ2-3; tentatively, D is TRBD1 (5 bases). The V end was cut by 2 bases, the J end by 3 bases, with 6 bases between. Germline V CDR1 and CDR2: LGHNA, YNFKEQ. The CDR3 has 13 residues. CDR3 sequence: CASSQQGTDTQYF. CDR3 nucleotides: TGTGCCAGCAGCCAACAGGGAACAGATACGCAGTATTTT.

This clone was found a few times. This CDR3 is CASSVTPLPPGTSTDTQYF. Here the CDR3 DNA reads TGTGCCAGCAGCGTAACACCCCTACCCCCGGGGACTAGCACAGATACGCAGTATTTT. The chain employs TRBV9 and TRBJ2-3, with a tentative D call TRBD2 (6 bases). V lost 1 base and J lost 0, with 21 bases in between. Germline CDR1 SGDLS, CDR2 YYNGEE. There are 19 residues in the CDR3.

This clone was detected only a few times. The V and J genes are TRBV7-3 and TRBJ2-3, with D possibly being TRBD1 (6 bases). CDR3 length equals 14 residues. CDR1 is SGHTA, CDR2 FQGTGA, per germline. V lost 5 bases, J lost 4 bases, and 13 bases lay in between. The CDR3 sequence is CASSEGVGSDTQYF. CDR3 sequence (DNA): TGTGCCAGCAGCGAGGGGGTCGGATCAGATACGCAGTATTTT.

This clone was recorded a few times. The chain carries TRBV28 and TRBJ2-7; D possibly corresponds to TRBD1 (6 bases). The CDR3 consists of 15 residues. Germline V lookup: CDR1 MDHEN, CDR2 SYDVKM. Trimming removed 3 bases from V and 5 bases from J, with 17 bases in between. The CDR3 nucleotides read TGTGCCAGCAGTTTGCGTTGGACAGCCCAGGACGAGCAGTACTTC. Translating it yields CASSLRWTAQDEQYF.

Concerning this clone itself: Other DNA sequences in the sample encode the same CDR3. The chain is built from TRBV7-9 and TRBJ1-1, with TRBD1 matching over 8 bases. The CDR3 runs 13 residues. The J segment lost 5 bases and the V segment lost 4 bases, leaving 3 bases of the junction unmatched. Germline assignment: CDR1 SEHNR and CDR2 FQNEAQ (reference sequence). The CDR3 nucleotides are TGTGCCAGCAGCTCACAGGGGGGGACTGAAGCTTTCTTT. The encoded protein is CASSSQGGTEAFF.

This rearrangement joins TRBV16 to TRBJ2-7; TRBD1 matches 10 bases. The CDR3 totals 16 residues. Looked up from germline, CDR1 is KGHSY and CDR2 is FQNENV. J lost 5 bases, V lost 1 base, and 8 bases had no gene match. The CDR3 nucleotides read TGTGCCAGCAGCCAATTGCGGGACAGGGGTGCCCACGAGCAGTACTTC. It codes for CASSQLRDRGAHEQYF.

V is TRBV7-3 and J is TRBJ1-1; TRBD1 is a possible D gene (6 bases). This CDR3 is 14 amino acids long. The V gene lost 6 bases and the J gene lost 3 bases, with 14 bases spanning the gap. Germline-derived CDR1 and CDR2 are SGHTA and FQGTGA. The CDR3 reads CASRVQGGDTEAFF. The CDR3 nucleotides are TGTGCCAGCAGGGTACAGGGAGGGGACACTGAAGCTTTCTTT.

The rearrangement uses TRBV10-3 and TRBJ1-5; 7 nucleotides match TRBD1. Germline CDR1 is ENHRY and CDR2 is SYGVKD. The CDR3 covers 15 residues. The V gene end was trimmed by 2 bases and the J gene end by 2 bases; junction bases not matched to a gene: 3. The CDR3, as DNA: TGTGCCATCAGTGAGGACAGGGAGGGCAATCAGCCCCAGCATTTT. As protein: CAISEDREGNQPQHF.

The chain uses TRBV6-5 and TRBJ2-5; a possible D gene is TRBD2 (5 bases). Trimming stripped 0 bases from V and 2 bases from J, with 10 bases between. Germline-derived CDR1 and CDR2 are MNHEY and SVGAGI. The length of the CDR3 is 15 residues. For the CDR3, the DNA is TGTGCCAGCAGTTACTCAGAGGGCCGTCAAGAGACCCAGTACTTC. Its translation is CASSYSEGRQETQYF.

Here the CDR3 reads CASSLGVGSGYNEQFF. The CDR3 region has the DNA TGTGCCAGCAGCTTAGGTGTCGGGAGCGGGTACAATGAGCAGTTCTTC. This chain uses TRBV7-9 with TRBJ2-1; D might be TRBD2 (6 bases). CDR1 and CDR2 from the germline V gene are SEHNR and FQNEAQ (reference sequence). Trimming removed 1 base at V and 4 bases at J, with 14 bases between. This CDR3 contains 16 residues.

This chain connects TRBV25-1 to TRBJ1-1; possibly TRBD1 for D (5 bases). V was trimmed by 1 base and J by 2 bases, leaving 11 bases between them. Germline lookup yields CDR1 MGHDK and CDR2 SYGVNS. The CDR3 sequence is 15 residues long. As DNA, the CDR3 is TGTGCCAGCAGTGAATTCCTGCAGGGCAACACTGAAGCTTTCTTT. Translated: CASSEFLQGNTEAFF.

V usage is TRBV7-9 and J usage is TRBJ2-3; the D gene is possibly TRBD2 (5 bases). Germline lookup yields CDR1 SEHNR and CDR2 FQNEAQ (reference sequence). The V gene lost 0 bases and the J gene lost 5 bases, with 15 bases spanning the gap. The CDR3 has 16 amino acids. CDR3 sequence: CASSLATRGRGDTQYF. DNA for the CDR3: TGTGCCAGCAGCTTAGCGACTCGCGGACGGGGAGATACGCAGTATTTT. Full variable domain (remainder filled in from reference TRBV7-9 and TRBJ2-3): DTGVSQNPRHKITKRGQNVTFRCDPISEHNRLYWYRQTLGQGPEFLTYFQNEAQLEKSRLLSDRFSAERPKGSFSTLEIQRTEQGDSAMYLCASSLATRGRGDTQYFGPGTRLTVL.

The table lists this clone with many counts. Distinct nucleotide sequences in the sample also encode this CDR3. The gene calls are TRBV30 and TRBJ1-2; TRBD1 matches at 8 bases. Germline V gene data show CDR1 as GTSNPN and CDR2 as SVGIG (reference sequence). V gave up 2 bases and J gave up 4 bases; unmatched junction bases: 3. The CDR3 is 13 amino acids. The CDR3 DNA follows: TGTGCCTGGAGTCGGGACAGGCCCTATGGCTACACCTTC. This codes for CAWSRDRPYGYTF.

This clone turned up a few times. The V and J genes are TRBV5-4 and TRBJ2-3, with 7 nucleotides matching TRBD1. The junction had 6 bases not matched to a gene; V was cut back by 2 bases and J by 3 bases. Germline CDR1 reads SGHNT; CDR2 reads YYREEE (reference sequence). The CDR3 runs to 15 residues. CDR3 sequence: CASSFYRGRTDTQYF. As DNA, the CDR3 is TGTGCCAGCAGCTTTTACAGGGGTAGAACAGATACGCAGTATTTT.